This TCR beta chain was obtained from a study of early T cells in non-severe SARS-CoV-2 infection. On the study more broadly: Chains were not paired, and sequencing was done on bulk RNA from unsorted whole blood.

This clonotype was recorded at least ten times. The germline CDR1 and CDR2 sequences are GTSNPN and SVGIG (reference sequence). Germline trimming cut 1 base from V and 4 bases from J; bases unmatched to any gene: 3. CDR3 length: 13 residues. In the library, individual cDNA molecules carried attached unique molecular identifiers. TCRdb re-analysed the 5' RACE reads in MiXCR, keeping a single row per CDR3 protein. This sample has tens of thousands of distinct CDR3 sequences, with around 10% found just once. This TCR was recovered from an adult who was a healthcare worker with PCR-confirmed SARS-CoV-2 infection or an uninfected control (not recorded which). The sample was whole blood. The chain joins TRBV30 to TRBJ2-7, with 8 bases that match TRBD1. CDR3 in amino acids: CAWSEQGAYEQYF. Written as DNA, the CDR3 is TGTGCCTGGAGTGAGCAGGGGGCTTACGAGCAGTACTTC.